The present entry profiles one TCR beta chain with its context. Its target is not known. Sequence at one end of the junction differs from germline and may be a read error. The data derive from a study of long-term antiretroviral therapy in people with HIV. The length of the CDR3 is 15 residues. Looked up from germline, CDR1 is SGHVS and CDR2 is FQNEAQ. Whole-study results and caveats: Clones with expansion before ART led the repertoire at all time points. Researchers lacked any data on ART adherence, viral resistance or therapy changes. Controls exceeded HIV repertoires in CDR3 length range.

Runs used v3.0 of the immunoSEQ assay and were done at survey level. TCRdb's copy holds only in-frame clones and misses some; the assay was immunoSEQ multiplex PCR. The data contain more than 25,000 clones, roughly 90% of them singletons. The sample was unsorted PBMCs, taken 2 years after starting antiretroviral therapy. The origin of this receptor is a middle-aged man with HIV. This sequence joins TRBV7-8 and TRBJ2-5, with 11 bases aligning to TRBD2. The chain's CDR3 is CASSPGLAGLEAQYF. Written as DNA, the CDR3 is TGTGCCAGCAGCCCCGGACTAGCGGGCCTAGAGGCCCAGTACTTC.